This T cell receptor beta chain is drawn from a study of CD8 T cells in ankylosing spondylitis. The authors made TCR beta libraries by quantitative 5'-RACE with molecular barcodes. TCRdb reprocessed the 5' RACE reads via MiXCR and lists one record per CDR3 protein. The sample lists roughly 700,000 distinct CDR3 sequences; over 15% were seen once. The CDR3 loop spans 14 amino acids. Germline CDR1 reads SGHRS; CDR2 reads YFSETQ. V gave up 0 bases and J gave up 5 bases, with 12 bases separating them. This clonotype was found many times. What it binds is not known. Study-wide points: For ankylosing spondylitis blood, a TCR beta motif of about eight highly homologous variants appeared characteristic. Matched ankylosing spondylitis synovial fluid reportedly contained a significantly enriched population of disease-linked clones. Disease-linked clones bore a CD8+ phenotype and were relatively rare in peripheral blood.

This rearrangement joins TRBV5-1 to TRBJ2-7; possibly TRBD2 for D (5 bases). Specimen: blood, either unsorted or a sorted T cell fraction (not recorded which). The TCR comes from a male donor with ankylosing spondylitis. CDR3 coding DNA: TGCGCCAGCAGCTTGGGGCTAGCTCCCCACGAGCAGTACTTC. Its protein is CASSLGLAPHEQYF.